Listed below are T cell receptor beta chains from one sample, sequenced in a study of human T cells and chemical hapten exposure. TCRdb itself ran the RACE reads through MiXCR, one entry per CDR3 protein. The data contain about 400,000 distinct CDR3 sequences, about 6% of them singletons. The sequencing here drew on whole blood, taken in connection with sensitization to the hapten diphenylcyclopropenone (DPC). These receptor sequences come from a woman between 18 and 29 years old with alopecia areata. Some clones in this sample may be carry-over from other donors' samples. The CDR3 runs from the conserved cysteine through the conserved F or W. Fields, in order: clone size, V gene, J gene, D gene, CDR3 protein, CDR3 DNA. A D gene is named only where the DNA matches it firmly. Part of the rows lack a size; the others show once, few, many or a class for expanded clones.

clone size: many
V gene: TRBV24-1
J gene: TRBJ2-2
D gene: NA
CDR3 protein: CATSDKGTLNTGELFF
CDR3 DNA: TGTGCCACCAGTGATAAGGGGACACTGAACACCGGGGAGCTGTTTTTT

clone size: NA
V gene: TRBV29-1
J gene: TRBJ1-1
D gene: TRBD1
CDR3 protein: CSVAQGAGTEAFF
CDR3 DNA: TGCAGCGTTGCTCAGGGGGCAGGGACTGAAGCTTTCTTT

clone size: many
V gene: TRBV7-2
J gene: TRBJ1-6
D gene: NA
CDR3 protein: CASSLVGRMNSPLHF
CDR3 DNA: TGTGCCAGCAGCTTAGTAGGACGGATGAATTCACCCCTCCACTTT

clone size: NA
V gene: TRBV3-1
J gene: TRBJ1-2
D gene: NA
CDR3 protein: CASSQDWEDNYGYTF
CDR3 DNA: TGTGCCAGCAGCCAAGATTGGGAAGACAACTATGGCTACACCTTC

clone size: NA
V gene: TRBV19
J gene: TRBJ2-7
D gene: NA
CDR3 protein: CASSMSRSYEQYF
CDR3 DNA: TGTGCCAGTAGTATGTCGAGATCCTACGAGCAGTACTTC

clone size: NA
V gene: TRBV7-9
J gene: TRBJ2-5
D gene: TRBD1
CDR3 protein: CASSSGTGPRETQYF
CDR3 DNA: TGTGCCAGCAGCTCCGGGACAGGTCCCCGGGAGACCCAGTACTTC

clone size: NA
V gene: TRBV7-2
J gene: TRBJ2-3
D gene: NA
CDR3 protein: CASSLSPINTQYF
CDR3 DNA: TGTGCCAGCAGCTTATCCCCCATTAATACGCAGTATTTT

clone size: many
V gene: TRBV9
J gene: TRBJ2-1
D gene: TRBD1
CDR3 protein: CASSGEGTGVYNEQFF
CDR3 DNA: TGTGCCAGCAGCGGGGAGGGGACAGGGGTCTACAATGAGCAGTTCTTC

clone size: few
V gene: TRBV4-3
J gene: TRBJ1-2
D gene: NA
CDR3 protein: CASSQDFQAGYTF
CDR3 DNA: TGCGCCAGCAGCCAAGATTTCCAGGCCGGCTACACCTTC

clone size: NA
V gene: TRBV13
J gene: TRBJ2-3
D gene: NA
CDR3 protein: CASTLKGDTQYF
CDR3 DNA: TGTGCCAGCACTCTCAAGGGAGATACGCAGTATTTT

clone size: many
V gene: TRBV12-3/TRBV12-4
J gene: TRBJ2-3
D gene: TRBD2
CDR3 protein: CASREAGNTDTQYF
CDR3 DNA: TGTGCCAGCAGAGAAGCGGGAAACACAGATACGCAGTATTTT

clone size: few
V gene: TRBV20-1
J gene: TRBJ1-2
D gene: NA
CDR3 protein: CSARTGDRGYTF
CDR3 DNA: TGCAGTGCTCGTACGGGGGATCGCGGCTACACCTTC

clone size: many
V gene: TRBV28
J gene: TRBJ1-2
D gene: NA
CDR3 protein: CASSTLFGGYGYTF
CDR3 DNA: TGTGCCAGCAGTACCCTCTTTGGGGGCTATGGCTACACCTTC

clone size: NA
V gene: TRBV12-3/TRBV12-4
J gene: TRBJ2-3
D gene: TRBD2
CDR3 protein: CASSPGLAGAQSTDTQYF
CDR3 DNA: TGTGCCAGCAGCCCGGGACTAGCGGGGGCCCAAAGCACAGATACGCAGTATTTT